Listed here are 27 T cell receptor beta chains from one sample, sequenced in a study of PD-1 blockade in mismatch repair-deficient tumors. The data were produced by immunoSEQ multiplex PCR, yet TCRdb's version contains in-frame clones alone and is incomplete. This sample has about 38,000 clones, with roughly 83% found just once. The material sequenced was peripheral blood, taken 4 weeks after starting pembrolizumab. The receptors shown here come from an adult with mismatch repair-deficient cancer.

This clone was counted a single time. The rearrangement joins TRBV30 to TRBJ2-7, with 12 bases matching TRBD2. V lost 2 bases to trimming and J lost 5 bases; unmatched junction nucleotides: 7. CDR3 length equals 15 residues. From germline, CDR1 is GTSNPN and CDR2 SVGIG (reference sequence). CDR3 residues: CAWSISSGRAHEQYF. The CDR3 DNA follows: TGTGCCTGGAGTATCTCTAGCGGGAGGGCCCACGAGCAGTACTTC.

The genes are TRBV19 and TRBJ2-2; 8 nucleotides agree with TRBD2. Germline CDR1 is LNHDA and CDR2 is SQIVND (reference sequence). V was pared by 2 bases and J by 4 bases, with 9 bases of the junction left unmatched. CDR3 size: 17 residues. CDR3 region: CASSILQRETSTGELFF. CDR3 in DNA: TGTGCCAGTAGTATACTCCAGCGGGAGACGAGCACCGGGGAGCTGTTTTTT. Full variable domain (outside the CDR3, taken from reference TRBV19 and TRBJ2-2): DGGITQSPKYLFRKEGQNVTLSCEQNLNHDAMYWYRQDPGQGLRLIYYSQIVNDFQKGDIAEGYSVSREKKESFPLTVTSAQKNPTAFYLCASSILQRETSTGELFFGEGSRLTVL.

This CDR3 reads CASMEQGAMDEQFF. The CDR3 DNA sequence: TGTGCCAGTATGGAACAGGGGGCGATGGATGAGCAGTTCTTC. The rearrangement links TRBV19 to TRBJ2-1; 9 bases line up with TRBD1. The trim removed 7 bases at V and 8 bases at J, leaving 9 bases unmatched. The germline gives CDR1 LNHDA, CDR2 SQIVND (reference sequence). The CDR3 covers 14 residues.

The rearrangement joins TRBV27 to TRBJ2-2; TRBD2 matches at 9 bases. CDR3 length: 19 amino acids. The ends lost 6 bases at V and 0 bases at J; junction bases unmatched: 14. CDR1 MNHEY and CDR2 SMNVEV come from the germline V gene (reference sequence). CDR3 in amino acids: CASSMMRLAGPTNTGELFF. DNA of the CDR3: TGTGCCAGCAGCATGATGCGTCTAGCGGGACCCACGAACACCGGGGAGCTGTTTTTT.

The chain is built from TRBV10-1 and TRBJ1-5; D is unclear. CDR3 size: 13 residues. The V gene lost 0 bases and the J gene lost 5 bases, with 5 bases spanning the gap. Germline values: CDR1 WNHNN, CDR2 SYGVQD (reference sequence). CDR3 DNA sequence: TGCGCCAGCAGTGAGTCGATTGATCAGCCCCAGCATTTT. Translation: CASSESIDQPQHF.

This clone is labeled medium-sized (0.01 to 0.1%). This sequence joins TRBV9 and TRBJ1-2; D is perhaps TRBD1 (5 bases). Trimming took off 3 bases at V and 5 bases at J, with 17 bases between the two ends. CDR1 SGDLS and CDR2 YYNGEE come from the germline V gene. The CDR3 has 15 amino acids. CDR3 nucleotide sequence: TGTGCCAGCAGCGCTACAGGAGCTCGGGGATATGGCTACACCTTC. Translated: CASSATGARGYGYTF.

V usage is TRBV12-5 and J usage is TRBJ2-7; 9 bases fit TRBD2. Germline trimming cut 3 bases from V and 3 bases from J; bases unmatched to any gene: 0. The CDR3 has 13 amino acids. Per germline, CDR1 LGHNT and CDR2 FRNRAP. Here the CDR3 reads CASGLLAGYEQYF. CDR3 nucleotide sequence: TGTGCTAGTGGTTTACTAGCGGGCTACGAGCAGTACTTC.

The rearrangement joins TRBV27 to TRBJ2-7, with D possibly being TRBD1 (6 bases). CDR1 and CDR2 (germline): MNHEY, SMNVEV (reference sequence). Trimming left V 6 bases short and J 3 bases short, with 12 bases between. This CDR3 has 13 amino acids. The CDR3, as DNA: TGTGCCAGCAGAAGACAGGTCCTCTACGAGCAGTACTTC. Residues: CASRRQVLYEQYF.

This clone has just a few counts. CDR3 nucleotide sequence: TGTGCCAGCAGCTTAGGGGGACATTTTAATGAAAAACTGTTTTTT. This sequence encodes CASSLGGHFNEKLFF. The chain links TRBV7-2 to TRBJ1-4, with D tentatively TRBD1 (6 bases). Germline V lookup: CDR1 SGHTA, CDR2 FQGNSA. V lost 1 base and J lost 4, with 10 bases in between. The CDR3 has 15 residues.

This chain uses TRBV5-6 with TRBJ2-1, with 7 nucleotides matching TRBD1. Germline CDR1 SGHDT, CDR2 YYEEEE. Unmatched junction bases numbered 17, after V lost 4 bases and J lost 10 bases. CDR3 length: 16 amino acids. CDR3 protein: CASSELGQKTHPEQFF. CDR3 bases: TGTGCCAGCAGCGAGCTGGGACAGAAAACCCACCCAGAGCAGTTCTTC.

The chain has TRBV11-3 and TRBJ2-6, with a tentative D call TRBD2 (6 bases). The V end lost 1 base, the J end lost 2 bases, and 6 bases lay between the germline ends. The CDR3 is 15 residues long. Germline values: CDR1 SGHNT, CDR2 YENEEA. CDR3 bases: TGTGCCAGCAGCTTAGGGGAGGCTGGGGCCAACGTCCTGACTTTC. Translating it yields CASSLGEAGANVLTF.

This clone was counted only a few times. The chain recombines TRBV11-2 with TRBJ2-1, with D maybe TRBD2 (6 bases). Germline V gene data show CDR1 as SGHAT and CDR2 as FQNNGV. Trimming stripped 3 bases from V and 4 bases from J, with 7 bases between. This CDR3 contains 13 residues. In nucleotides, the CDR3 is TGTGCCAGCAGCTTTGGGGGGTACAATGAGCAGTTCTTC. Its translation is CASSFGGYNEQFF.

This chain joins TRBV30 and TRBJ2-3; D might be TRBD2 (5 bases). This CDR3 contains 18 residues. V gave up 2 bases and J gave up 3 bases, with 24 bases separating them. Germline V gene sequence: CDR1 GTSNPN, CDR2 SVGIG (reference sequence). In DNA, the CDR3 is TGTGCCTGGAGTCTACCGGGATGGGCGGCGGCCGGAACAGATACGCAGTATTTT. The encoded protein is CAWSLPGWAAAGTDTQYF.

This clone was seen more than once but under ten times. The chain joins TRBV27 to TRBJ2-7; 9 nucleotides line up with TRBD2. J lost 4 bases, V lost 5 bases, and 15 bases had no gene match. Looked up from germline, CDR1 is MNHEY and CDR2 is SMNVEV (reference sequence). The CDR3 consists of 17 residues. CDR3 nucleotides: TGTGCCAGCAGTCTCCGGGTTGGTGCTAGCGGGAATTACGAGCAGTACTTC. Translation gives CASSLRVGASGNYEQYF.

This clone was detected only once. The gene calls are TRBV27 and TRBJ2-1, with TRBD2 matching 13 bases. V lost 5 bases and J lost 1; bases outside the gene matches: 5. CDR1 and CDR2 (germline): MNHEY, SMNVEV (reference sequence). The length of the CDR3 is 17 residues. The CDR3 loop reads CASSAGLAGASYNEQFF. The CDR3 nucleotides read TGTGCCAGCAGTGCCGGACTAGCGGGAGCTTCCTACAATGAGCAGTTCTTC.

V gene TRBV5-1 combines with J gene TRBJ1-1; no clear D. This CDR3 comprises 17 residues. Per germline, CDR1 SGHRS and CDR2 YFSETQ. V lost 0 bases and J 1 base, leaving 16 bases between the germline ends. This CDR3 is CASSLAPGGKANTEAFF. DNA for the CDR3: TGCGCCAGCAGCTTGGCCCCCGGCGGGAAAGCGAACACTGAAGCTTTCTTT.

The genes are TRBV6-6 and TRBJ2-7; 9 bases match TRBD1. CDR1 and CDR2 (germline): MNHNY, SVGAGI (reference sequence). The CDR3 sequence is 16 residues long. J lost 2 bases, V lost 8 bases, and 13 bases had no gene match. Here the CDR3 reads CASRPSGTGFPYEQYF. In nucleotides, the CDR3 is TGTGCCAGCCGACCTTCCGGGACAGGGTTCCCCTACGAGCAGTACTTC.

V gene TRBV28 combines with J gene TRBJ1-2, with a tentative D call TRBD1 (5 bases). Trimming cost V 7 bases and J 1 base, with 10 bases left between them. The germline CDR1 and CDR2 sequences are MDHEN and SYDVKM. The CDR3 covers 13 residues. CDR3 coding DNA: TGTGCCAGCATCGACGACAGTAACTATGGCTACACCTTC. This gives the protein CASIDDSNYGYTF.

V gene TRBV28 combines with J gene TRBJ2-1; 10 bases fit TRBD2. The junction had 11 bases not matched to a gene; V was cut back by 4 bases and J by 8 bases. Germline CDR1 and CDR2: MDHEN and SYDVKM. The CDR3 length is 16 residues. In nucleotides, the CDR3 is TGTGCCAGCAGTTCCCCTCTAGCGGGAGACGTAGATGAGCAGTTCTTC. This encodes CASSSPLAGDVDEQFF.

The rearrangement links TRBV7-9 to TRBJ1-2; no reliable D call. Trimming left V 5 bases short and J 2 bases short, with 9 bases between. The germline V gene encodes CDR1 SEHNR and CDR2 FQNEAQ (reference sequence). The CDR3 has 13 amino acids. The DNA of the CDR3 is TGTGCCAGCAGCCGGGTGGGGAACTATGGCTACACCTTC. Protein product: CASSRVGNYGYTF.

This chain connects TRBV5-4 to TRBJ2-4; TRBD1 is a possible D gene (5 bases). This CDR3 has 18 amino acids. V was cut by 4 bases and J by 1 base, with 21 bases left in between. The germline V gene encodes CDR1 SGHNT and CDR2 YYREEE (reference sequence). This CDR3 is CASSTESGLGSAKNIQYF. The CDR3 region has the DNA TGTGCCAGCAGCACAGAATCAGGGCTTGGATCGGCCAAAAACATTCAGTACTTC.

This chain joins TRBV4-1 and TRBJ1-1, with 9 nucleotides matching TRBD1. Germline trimming cut 1 base from V and 4 bases from J; bases unmatched to any gene: 4. Germline CDR1 reads MGHRA; CDR2 reads YSYEKL. This CDR3 spans 15 amino acids. The CDR3: CASSQGYRGRTEAFF. The CDR3 DNA sequence: TGCGCCAGCAGCCAAGGATACAGGGGGCGCACTGAAGCTTTCTTT.

The chain combines TRBV19 with TRBJ2-1; 9 bases agree with TRBD2. The CDR3 contains 17 residues. Germline CDR1 and CDR2: LNHDA and SQIVND (reference sequence). With V trimmed by 4 bases and J by 9 bases, 16 bases remained unmatched. For the CDR3, the DNA is TGTGCCAGTAGTAGACCTTCCGGGACTAGCCCCTTCGGTGAGCAGTTCTTC. This gives the protein CASSRPSGTSPFGEQFF.

J is TRBJ2-2 and V is TRBV4-3, with D unclear. Trimming took 0 bases from V and 3 from J, leaving 8 bases between them. This CDR3 contains 15 residues. Germline loops: CDR1 LGHNA, CDR2 YSLEER. The CDR3 spells CASSQDVADTGELFF. The CDR3 DNA reads TGCGCCAGCAGCCAAGATGTGGCGGACACCGGGGAGCTGTTTTTT.

The chain has TRBV11-3 and TRBJ2-7; 10 nucleotides line up with TRBD2. Losses at the gene ends were 5 bases for V and 1 base for J; bases not matched to a gene: 8. The germline V gene encodes CDR1 SGHNT and CDR2 YENEEA. The CDR3 has 16 amino acids. This CDR3 reads CASSPRVAGGSYEQYF. The CDR3 DNA reads TGTGCCAGCAGCCCGCGGGTAGCGGGGGGTTCCTACGAGCAGTACTTC.

The rearrangement uses TRBV28 and TRBJ1-5; D not certain. The V end was cut by 5 bases, the J end by 3 bases, with 5 bases between. The germline V gene has CDR1 MDHEN and CDR2 SYDVKM. The CDR3 extends over 12 amino acids. CDR3 DNA: TGTGCCAGCAGTCCGTTCAATCAGCCCCAGCATTTT. Its protein product is CASSPFNQPQHF.

This clone was detected once. The V gene is TRBV27, the J gene TRBJ1-5, with D possibly being TRBD1 (5 bases). Trimming pared 3 bases from V and 3 bases from J, leaving 9 bases between. The CDR3 consists of 14 residues. The V gene's germline CDR1 is MNHEY and CDR2 SMNVEV (reference sequence). The CDR3 protein is CASSFQGFNQPQHF. For the CDR3, the DNA is TGTGCCAGCAGTTTCCAGGGTTTCAATCAGCCCCAGCATTTT.